Sequencing of this T cell receptor (beta chain) was carried out in a study of siplizumab effects on memory and regulatory T cells. General study points: No functional test confirmed suppression by proliferating siplizumab-culture Tregs. Among alloreactive clones, only a minor fraction mapped to unstimulated subsets. Naive T cells were seemingly more diverse than memory cells, and major contributions to the alloresponse seemed to be made by them.

About this clone: Antigen: not known.

Sequencing used immunoSEQ multiplex PCR; TCRdb keeps in-frame clones, though not all of them. Counted here are 100,000 or so clones, around 90% occurring once; the ten biggest clones make up 0.15%. V was cut by 0 bases and J by 9 bases, with 18 bases left in between. This CDR3 contains 15 residues. Germline V gene sequence: CDR1 GTSNPN, CDR2 SVGIG (reference sequence). The chain links TRBV30 to TRBJ2-1; weak D call: TRBD2 (7 bases). Material for sequencing was CD4+ T cells sorted from blood. This TCR derives from a human donor in good health. The CDR3 reads CAWSVLSGGSGEQFF. CDR3 nucleotide sequence: TGTGCCTGGAGTGTACTCTCGGGGGGCTCCGGTGAGCAGTTCTTC.